A selection of T cell receptor beta chains follows, all from one sample in a study of T-cell reconstitution after alpha-beta-depleted transplantation in children. TCRdb called the PCR reads again in MiXCR, with one record for every CDR3 protein. The sample consists of fewer than 550,000 distinct CDR3 sequences, 10% to 12% of them appearing once. The input for sequencing was PBMCs, mostly from graft donor cells, taken 180 days after TCRalphabeta/CD19-depleted stem cell transplant. The receptors come from a female patient younger than 10 who had a stem cell transplant for aplastic anemia, so the T cells may come from the graft donor. CDR3s include the opening cysteine and the closing phenylalanine or tryptophan. A D gene is named only where the DNA matches it firmly. Clone size, where shown, is once, few, many, or a class for clones that have expanded.

CDR3: CASSLDGGRQPQHF
DNA: TGTGCCAGCAGCTTGGATGGGGGCAGGCAGCCCCAGCATTTT
length: 14
J: TRBJ1-5
D: NA
size: NA
V: TRBV5-6

CDR3: CSAKGDRSTDTQYF
DNA: TGCAGTGCTAAGGGGGACCGAAGCACAGATACGCAGTATTTT
length: 14
J: TRBJ2-3
D: NA
size: NA
V: TRBV20-1

CDR3: CASSERPEFQETQYF
DNA: TGTGCCAGCAGTGAAAGACCGGAGTTCCAAGAGACCCAGTACTTC
length: 15
J: TRBJ2-5
D: NA
size: NA
V: TRBV7-9

CDR3: CSVDTSGRALDEQFF
DNA: TGCAGCGTTGATACTAGCGGGAGGGCCCTCGATGAGCAGTTCTTC
length: 15
J: TRBJ2-1
D: TRBD2
size: many
V: TRBV29-1

CDR3: CATEGRDSQPQHF
DNA: TGTGCCACCGAAGGCAGGGATAGTCAGCCCCAGCATTTT
length: 13
J: TRBJ1-5
D: NA
size: NA
V: TRBV24-1

CDR3: CASSTTAGTGDYEQYF
DNA: TGTGCCAGCAGCACTACTGCCGGGACAGGCGATTACGAGCAGTACTTC
length: 16
J: TRBJ2-7
D: TRBD1
size: few
V: TRBV9

CDR3: CASSLGRDLAFF
DNA: TGTGCCAGCAGCTTAGGGCGGGACCTGGCTTTCTTT
length: 12
J: TRBJ1-1
D: NA
size: many
V: TRBV7-9

CDR3: CASSRLPTAYTDTQYF
DNA: TGTGCCAGCAGCCGCTTGCCAACTGCGTACACAGATACGCAGTATTTT
length: 16
J: TRBJ2-3
D: NA
size: few
V: TRBV11-2

CDR3: CATTDWTGENTIYF
DNA: TGTGCCACCACCGACTGGACAGGGGAAAACACCATATATTTT
length: 14
J: TRBJ1-3
D: TRBD1
size: NA
V: TRBV15

CDR3: CASSIAGAAQETQYF
DNA: TGTGCCAGTAGTATAGCGGGGGCAGCTCAAGAGACCCAGTACTTC
length: 15
J: TRBJ2-5
D: NA
size: few
V: TRBV19

CDR3: CASSQVVHFTDTQYF
DNA: TGTGCCAGCAGCCAAGTTGTACACTTCACAGATACGCAGTATTTT
length: 15
J: TRBJ2-3
D: NA
size: NA
V: TRBV3-1

CDR3: CASSPSTASGNTIYF
DNA: TGCGCCAGCAGCCCGTCGACAGCCTCTGGAAACACCATATATTTT
length: 15
J: TRBJ1-3
D: NA
size: many
V: TRBV5-1

CDR3: CASSFWDSTNYGYTF
DNA: TGTGCCAGCAGCTTTTGGGACAGCACTAACTATGGCTACACCTTC
length: 15
J: TRBJ1-2
D: TRBD1
size: NA
V: TRBV7-8

CDR3: CASGLVRGSGRYNEQFF
DNA: TGTGCTAGTGGTTTGGTACGTGGGAGCGGTAGGTACAATGAGCAGTTCTTC
length: 17
J: TRBJ2-1
D: NA
size: NA
V: TRBV12-5

CDR3: CASSEGQGANQPQHF
DNA: TGTGCCAGCAGTGAGGGACAGGGGGCGAATCAGCCCCAGCATTTT
length: 15
J: TRBJ1-5
D: TRBD1
size: once
V: TRBV12-3/TRBV12-4

CDR3: CASSLGTGARETQYF
DNA: TGTGCCAGCAGCCTGGGGACAGGCGCGAGGGAGACCCAGTACTTC
length: 15
J: TRBJ2-5
D: TRBD1
size: NA
V: TRBV11-2

CDR3: CASSLEGLAGDNEQFF
DNA: TGTGCCAGCAGTTTAGAGGGACTAGCGGGGGACAATGAGCAGTTCTTC
length: 16
J: TRBJ2-1
D: TRBD2
size: NA
V: TRBV12-3/TRBV12-4

CDR3: CASSQVGMRSEQYF
DNA: TGTGCCAGCAGCCAAGTGGGGATGAGGAGCGAGCAGTACTTC
length: 14
J: TRBJ2-7
D: NA
size: NA
V: TRBV3-1

CDR3: CASSQWLVQGASDYGYTF
DNA: TGTGCCAGCAGCCAATGGTTGGTACAGGGGGCGTCGGACTATGGCTACACCTTC
length: 18
J: TRBJ1-2
D: TRBD1
size: NA
V: TRBV3-1

CDR3: CASRVDRTSTDTQYF
DNA: TGTGCCAGCAGAGTAGACAGGACTAGCACAGATACGCAGTATTTT
length: 15
J: TRBJ2-3
D: NA
size: NA
V: TRBV2

CDR3: CASSPEGLRSYNEQFF
DNA: TGTGCCAGCAGCCCGGAGGGACTAAGGTCCTACAATGAGCAGTTCTTC
length: 16
J: TRBJ2-1
D: TRBD2
size: few
V: TRBV7-3

CDR3: CASTYSGLNTGELFF
DNA: TGTGCCAGCACCTATAGCGGGCTCAACACCGGGGAGCTGTTTTTT
length: 15
J: TRBJ2-2
D: TRBD2
size: NA
V: TRBV27

CDR3: CASSQVGLAGYQETQYF
DNA: TGCGCCAGCAGCCAAGTAGGACTAGCGGGCTACCAAGAGACCCAGTACTTC
length: 17
J: TRBJ2-5
D: TRBD2
size: many
V: TRBV4-1

CDR3: CASSLQQGTLEAFF
DNA: TGTGCCAGCAGCCTTCAACAGGGAACCCTTGAAGCTTTCTTT
length: 14
J: TRBJ1-1
D: NA
size: few
V: TRBV11-2

CDR3: CASSAQGGNEQFF
DNA: TGTGCCAGCTCAGCACAGGGGGGCAATGAGCAGTTCTTC
length: 13
J: TRBJ2-1
D: TRBD1
size: few
V: TRBV18

CDR3: CSAPTGGKETQYF
DNA: TGCAGTGCTCCGACAGGGGGCAAGGAGACCCAGTACTTC
length: 13
J: TRBJ2-5
D: TRBD1
size: NA
V: TRBV20-1

CDR3: CSAGLLRPDTQYF
DNA: TGCAGTGCTGGTCTACTACGGCCAGATACGCAGTATTTT
length: 13
J: TRBJ2-3
D: NA
size: NA
V: TRBV20-1

CDR3: CASRKDRVDEQYF
DNA: TGTGCCAGCAGGAAGGACAGGGTCGACGAGCAGTACTTC
length: 13
J: TRBJ2-7
D: TRBD1
size: NA
V: TRBV2

CDR3: CASSSYLDRDDEQYF
DNA: TGTGCCAGCAGCTCTTATCTCGACAGGGACGACGAGCAGTACTTC
length: 15
J: TRBJ2-7
D: TRBD1
size: many
V: TRBV7-9

CDR3: CASSFGIGVAKNIQYF
DNA: TGTGCCAGCAGTTTCGGAATAGGGGTAGCCAAAAACATTCAGTACTTC
length: 16
J: TRBJ2-4
D: NA
size: few
V: TRBV12-3/TRBV12-4

CDR3: CASSRFQGWANEKLFF
DNA: TGTGCCAGCAGCAGATTTCAGGGGTGGGCTAATGAAAAACTGTTTTTT
length: 16
J: TRBJ1-4
D: NA
size: few
V: TRBV21-1

CDR3: CASSHWERETQYF
DNA: TGTGCCAGCAGTCACTGGGAGAGGGAGACCCAGTACTTC
length: 13
J: TRBJ2-5
D: NA
size: once
V: TRBV6-5

CDR3: CASSLVGTSGTSTDTQYF
DNA: TGTGCCAGCAGCTTAGTCGGCACTAGCGGAACTAGCACAGATACGCAGTATTTT
length: 18
J: TRBJ2-3
D: TRBD2
size: few
V: TRBV7-9

CDR3: CASSQGDSSYQPQHF
DNA: TGTGCCAGCAGCCAAGGGGACAGCAGCTATCAGCCCCAGCATTTT
length: 15
J: TRBJ1-5
D: TRBD1
size: few
V: TRBV4-2

CDR3: CAWSPAQGAFYEQYF
DNA: TGTGCCTGGAGCCCCGCCCAGGGGGCTTTCTACGAGCAGTACTTC
length: 15
J: TRBJ2-7
D: TRBD1
size: NA
V: TRBV30

CDR3: CSAAPGFTDTQYF
DNA: TGCAGTGCCGCCCCAGGTTTCACAGATACGCAGTATTTT
length: 13
J: TRBJ2-3
D: NA
size: NA
V: TRBV20-1

CDR3: CASSKYATGGSGELFF
DNA: TGTGCCAGCAGCAAATACGCGACGGGTGGGAGCGGGGAGCTGTTTTTT
length: 16
J: TRBJ2-2
D: NA
size: NA
V: TRBV21-1

CDR3: CASSLFPGPSYNEQFF
DNA: TGCGCCAGCAGCTTGTTTCCTGGCCCCTCCTACAATGAGCAGTTCTTC
length: 16
J: TRBJ2-1
D: NA
size: few
V: TRBV5-1

CDR3: CASSFSGTEIYGYTF
DNA: TGTGCCAGCAGCTTTTCCGGGACAGAAATCTATGGCTACACCTTC
length: 15
J: TRBJ1-2
D: TRBD1
size: NA
V: TRBV7-2

CDR3: CASTMGTGAHYEQYF
DNA: TGTGCCAGCACCATGGGGACAGGCGCCCATTACGAGCAGTACTTC
length: 15
J: TRBJ2-7
D: TRBD1
size: few
V: TRBV28

CDR3: CASSLASGGLNTEAFF
DNA: TGCGCCAGCAGCTTGGCTAGCGGGGGTTTGAACACTGAAGCTTTCTTT
length: 16
J: TRBJ1-1
D: NA
size: few
V: TRBV5-1

CDR3: CASSFNPGGWNPSSYNEQFF
DNA: TGTGCCAGCAGCTTTAACCCCGGGGGATGGAACCCTAGCTCCTACAATGAGCAGTTCTTC
length: 20
J: TRBJ2-1
D: NA
size: many
V: TRBV7-8

CDR3: CASANPSSSYNEQFF
DNA: TGTGCCAGCGCCAACCCTTCGAGCTCCTACAATGAGCAGTTCTTC
length: 15
J: TRBJ2-1
D: NA
size: NA
V: TRBV7-6

CDR3: CASSLYADNEQFF
DNA: TGTGCCAGCAGTCTCTACGCGGACAATGAGCAGTTCTTC
length: 13
J: TRBJ2-1
D: NA
size: NA
V: TRBV27

CDR3: CAWSVRGRGEAFF
DNA: TGTGCCTGGAGTGTACGAGGCCGCGGGGAAGCTTTCTTT
length: 13
J: TRBJ1-1
D: NA
size: few
V: TRBV30

CDR3: CASSQGLRGYNEQFF
DNA: TGCGCCAGCAGCCAGGGACTCCGAGGGTACAATGAGCAGTTCTTC
length: 15
J: TRBJ2-1
D: NA
size: NA
V: TRBV5-1

CDR3: CSVEPIDRGEQYF
DNA: TGCAGCGTTGAGCCCATAGACAGGGGCGAGCAGTACTTC
length: 13
J: TRBJ2-7
D: TRBD1
size: NA
V: TRBV29-1

CDR3: CASSIAGELFF
DNA: TGTGCCAGCAGCATCGCCGGGGAGCTGTTTTTT
length: 11
J: TRBJ2-2
D: NA
size: few
V: TRBV6-2/TRBV6-3

CDR3: CASSYSGIGTGNEKLFF
DNA: TGTGCCAGCAGTTACTCCGGTATCGGGACGGGTAATGAAAAACTGTTTTTT
length: 17
J: TRBJ1-4
D: NA
size: few
V: TRBV6-5

CDR3: CASSFLAGGLNEQFF
DNA: TGTGCCAGCAGCTTTCTAGCGGGAGGGTTGAATGAGCAGTTCTTC
length: 15
J: TRBJ2-1
D: TRBD2
size: few
V: TRBV5-6

CDR3: CASSQDRASGYTDTQYF
DNA: TGCGCCAGCAGCCAAGATCGGGCTAGCGGATACACAGATACGCAGTATTTT
length: 17
J: TRBJ2-3
D: TRBD2
size: few
V: TRBV4-1